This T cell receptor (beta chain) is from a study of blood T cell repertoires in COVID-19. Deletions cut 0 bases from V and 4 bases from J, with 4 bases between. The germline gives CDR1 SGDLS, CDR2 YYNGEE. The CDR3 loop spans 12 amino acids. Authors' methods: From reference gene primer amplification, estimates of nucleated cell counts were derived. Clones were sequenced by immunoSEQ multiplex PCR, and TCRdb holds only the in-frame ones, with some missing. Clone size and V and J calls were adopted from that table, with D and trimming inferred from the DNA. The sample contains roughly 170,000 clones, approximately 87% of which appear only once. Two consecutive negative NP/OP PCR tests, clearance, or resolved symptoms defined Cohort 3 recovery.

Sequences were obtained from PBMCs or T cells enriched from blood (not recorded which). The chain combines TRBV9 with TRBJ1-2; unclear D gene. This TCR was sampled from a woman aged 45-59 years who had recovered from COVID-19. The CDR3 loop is CASSVAGYGYTF. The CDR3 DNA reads TGTGCCAGCAGCGTAGCAGGCTATGGCTACACCTTC.